This is a list of T cell receptor beta chains from one sample in a study of breast tumors, draining lymph nodes, adjacent tissues. One entry per CDR3 protein, called by TCRdb with MiXCR from the multiplex PCR reads. The repertoire holds 100,000 to 150,000 distinct CDR3 sequences, with about 20% as singletons. Specimen: axillary lymph node tissue. These TCRs come from a female donor with breast cancer. Some clones in this sample may be carry-over from other donors' samples. Both conserved end residues are part of each CDR3. A D gene is named only where the DNA matches it firmly. Clone size appears in some rows only: once, few, many, or a class for an expanded clone.

v_gene,len,d_gene,j_gene,abundance,CDR3aa,CDR3nt
TRBV10-1,16,-,TRBJ2-1,many,CASSESLRGRGNEQFF,TGCGCCAGCAGTGAGTCCTTACGGGGGCGCGGCAATGAGCAGTTCTTC
TRBV28,14,-,TRBJ2-7,few,CASSLGGTLSEQYF,TGTGCCAGCAGTTTAGGGGGGACCCTCTCCGAGCAGTACTTC
TRBV24-1,17,TRBD1,TRBJ2-2,many,CATSDLRQGLRTGELFF,TGTGCCACCAGTGATTTGAGACAGGGATTAAGGACCGGGGAGCTGTTTTTT
TRBV24-1,17,-,TRBJ2-4,-,CATSDPDREGGRNIQYF,TGTGCCACCAGTGATCCTGACAGGGAGGGAGGCAGAAACATTCAGTACTTC
TRBV10-3,17,TRBD2,TRBJ2-1,many,CAISESIAGGQGNEQFF,TGTGCCATCAGTGAGTCGATAGCGGGAGGGCAGGGTAATGAGCAGTTCTTC
TRBV3-1,12,-,TRBJ1-6,many,CASSHGYSPLHF,TGTGCCAGCAGCCACGGCTATTCACCCCTCCACTTT
TRBV18,14,-,TRBJ1-2,few,CASSPFGINYGYTF,TGTGCCAGCTCACCATTCGGCATTAACTATGGCTACACCTTC
TRBV4-2,14,TRBD2,TRBJ2-1,many,CASSQGVSGIKRFF,TGTGCCAGCAGCCAAGGGGTTAGCGGGATAAAGAGGTTCTTC
TRBV5-6,13,TRBD2,TRBJ2-5,many,CASSWTSGGTQYF,TGTGCCAGCAGCTGGACTAGCGGGGGGACCCAGTACTTC
TRBV3-1,14,TRBD2,TRBJ2-5,many,CATRLREGKETQYF,TGTGCCACCCGCTTGCGGGAGGGTAAAGAGACCCAGTACTTC
TRBV19,14,TRBD2,TRBJ2-3,many,CASRSGSRTDTQYF,TGTGCCAGTAGGAGCGGGAGTAGGACAGATACGCAGTATTTT
TRBV10-3,11,-,TRBJ1-2,many,CAISSDYGYTF,TGTGCCATCAGTTCTGACTATGGCTACACCTTC
TRBV7-2,13,TRBD1,TRBJ1-2,many,CASSRQGFGGYTF,TGTGCCAGCAGCCGACAGGGATTTGGGGGCTACACCTTC
TRBV20-1,15,TRBD2,TRBJ2-5,many,CSARNLAGGPETQYF,TGCAGTGCTCGGAACTTAGCGGGGGGGCCGGAGACCCAGTACTTC
TRBV30,15,-,TRBJ2-5,many,CAWNAGLSPSETQYF,TGTGCCTGGAACGCCGGACTGTCGCCGTCAGAGACCCAGTACTTC
TRBV3-1,14,TRBD1,TRBJ1-5,-,CASSLRNRGQPQHF,TGTGCCAGCAGCCTACGCAACAGGGGTCAGCCCCAGCATTTT
TRBV20-1,16,-,TRBJ1-5,many,CSARGQGGGRNQPQHF,TGCAGTGCTAGAGGGCAGGGAGGAGGCCGCAATCAGCCCCAGCATTTT
TRBV20-1,13,-,TRBJ2-1,-,CSARQRARNGQFF,TGCAGTGCTAGACAGAGGGCGCGTAATGGGCAGTTCTTC
TRBV5-8,17,-,TRBJ1-5,many,CASSLERGPLRVQPQHF,TGTGCCAGCAGCTTGGAGCGGGGGCCTCTACGGGTTCAGCCCCAGCATTTT
TRBV20-1,14,-,TRBJ1-2,many,CSARRLGTNYGYTF,TGCAGTGCTAGGAGGCTCGGAACTAACTATGGCTACACCTTC
TRBV7-2,15,TRBD2,TRBJ2-5,many,CASSLREGRQETQYF,TGTGCCAGCAGCTTAAGGGAGGGAAGGCAAGAGACCCAGTACTTC
TRBV11-2,13,-,TRBJ1-5,many,CASSLATNQPQHF,TGTGCCAGCAGCTTAGCCACCAATCAGCCCCAGCATTTT
TRBV24-1,13,-,TRBJ1-1,-,CATSDKWMGAAFF,TGTGCCACCAGTGATAAATGGATGGGGGCAGCTTTCTTT
TRBV10-2,15,-,TRBJ2-2,many,CASRLRGHNTGELFF,TGCGCCAGCAGACTACGTGGGCACAACACCGGGGAGCTGTTTTTT
TRBV6-6,18,TRBD2,TRBJ2-1,-,CASGRKGLAGISYNGQFF,TGTGCCAGCGGCAGGAAGGGACTAGCGGGAATATCCTACAATGGGCAGTTCTTC
TRBV20-1,15,-,TRBJ1-2,many,CSARDPAGYHYGYTF,TGCAGTGCTAGAGATCCGGCAGGGTACCACTATGGCTACACCTTC
TRBV6-1,14,-,TRBJ2-3,many,CASSEAAALDTQYF,TGTGCCAGCAGTGAAGCTGCGGCTTTGGATACGCAGTATTTT
TRBV5-5,17,TRBD2,TRBJ2-3,many,CASSLSLGGRATDTQYF,TGTGCCAGCAGCTTGAGCCTTGGGGGGAGGGCCACAGATACGCAGTATTTT
TRBV6-1,15,TRBD1,TRBJ1-5,many,CASFQGVSSNQPQHF,TGTGCCAGCTTCCAGGGGGTTTCGAGCAATCAGCCCCAGCATTTT
TRBV29-1,12,TRBD2,TRBJ2-3,many,CSVSGETDTQYF,TGCAGCGTCAGCGGGGAAACAGATACGCAGTATTTT
TRBV5-4,13,-,TRBJ2-5,-,CASSLGAKETQYF,TGTGCCAGCAGCTTGGGGGCTAAAGAGACCCAGTACTTC
TRBV7-3,12,TRBD2,TRBJ2-1,many,CASSSGGSEQFF,TGTGCCAGCAGCTCGGGGGGTTCCGAGCAGTTCTTC
TRBV20-1,12,-,TRBJ2-5,many,CSARGLQETQYF,TGCAGTGCTAGGGGCCTCCAAGAGACCCAGTACTTC
TRBV7-9,13,-,TRBJ1-2,many,CASSPSNSDGYTF,TGTGCCAGCAGCCCCTCAAACTCTGACGGCTACACCTTC
TRBV3-1,18,TRBD1,TRBJ2-1,-,CASSPSRGQVWDKNEQFF,TGTGCCAGCAGCCCAAGCAGGGGGCAAGTTTGGGACAAGAATGAGCAGTTCTTC
TRBV9,14,-,TRBJ2-5,-,CASSPTRGIEAQYF,TGTGCCAGCAGCCCAACAAGGGGAATCGAGGCCCAGTACTTC
TRBV4-2,16,-,TRBJ1-6,once,CASSQVPLRGGSPPHF,TGTGCTAGCAGCCAAGTTCCGCTGAGGGGTGGTTCACCCCCCCACTTT
TRBV24-1,16,TRBD1,TRBJ2-7,many,CATSEMTGQGSWEQYF,TGTGCCACCAGTGAAATGACTGGACAGGGGTCTTGGGAGCAGTACTTC
TRBV2,13,TRBD1,TRBJ1-2,many,CASNRGPDYGYTF,TGTGCCAGCAATAGGGGGCCCGACTATGGCTACACCTTC
TRBV19,17,-,TRBJ2-1,-,CASSPIGGLSSYNEQFF,TGTGCCAGTAGTCCTATAGGGGGGCTGAGCTCCTACAATGAGCAGTTCTTC
TRBV18,13,-,TRBJ2-2,few,CASSPLQAGELFF,TGTGCCAGCTCCCCCTTGCAGGCCGGGGAGCTGTTTTTT
TRBV9,13,TRBD2,TRBJ2-5,many,CASSVRGGETQYF,TGTGCCAGCAGCGTACGGGGAGGGGAGACCCAGTACTTC